This T cell receptor beta chain was recovered during a study of glioma-infiltrating T cells. General study results and limits: Tissue-blood divergence was below expectation in non-neoplastic patients, above in gliomas. CDR3 overlap between tissue and blood was very small.

Trimming took 0 bases from V and 1 from J, leaving 13 bases between them. From germline, CDR1 is KGHSH and CDR2 LQKENI. The CDR3 sequence is 17 residues long. Amplification of TCR alpha and beta CDR3 regions from RNA used iRepertoire nested multiplex PCR. For one-step reverse transcription and amplification, 100-400 ng of tissue mRNA or PBMC total RNA was used. TCRdb called the multiplex PCR reads again in MiXCR, with one record for every CDR3 protein. The table lists approximately 100,000 distinct CDR3 sequences, around 25% of them singletons. This clonotype was detected ten times or more. Its antigen remains unidentified.

The specimen was glioma tissue, nonneoplastic brain tissue, or PBMCs (not recorded which). This sequence was found in a human donor with low-grade glioma or glioblastoma, undergoing nonglioma brain surgery, or in good health (not recorded which). The chain has TRBV18 and TRBJ2-1; D perhaps matches TRBD2 (5 bases). CDR3 coding DNA: TGTGCCAGCTCACCACCCCTCGGAGGCAGTTCCTACAATGAGCAGTTCTTC. It yields the protein CASSPPLGGSSYNEQFF.